A single T cell receptor (beta chain) is shown here with its context. RNA transcripts provided the source from which TCR beta CDR3 regions were amplified. Primed by the HTBI set, a first-round RT-PCR was run on the TCR CDR3. TCRdb itself ran the multiplex PCR reads through MiXCR, one entry per CDR3 protein. The table records a few hundred thousand distinct CDR3 sequences, under 25% of them present only once. The data belong to a study of T cells in Graves' hyperthyroidism and ophthalmopathy. Germline V gives CDR1 MNHEY, CDR2 SVGEGT. The length of the CDR3 is 15 residues. The V and J ends lost 4 bases and 2 bases, in that order; junction bases with no gene match: 4.

The receptor comes from a woman aged 70-85 years with Graves' ophthalmopathy. The sample taken for sequencing was blood. The chain carries TRBV6-2 or TRBV6-3 and TRBJ2-5, with TRBD2 matching over 10 bases. The CDR3 nucleotides are TGTGCCAGCAGTTTGAGCGGGAGGGGGCAAGAGACCCAGTACTTC. This encodes CASSLSGRGQETQYF.